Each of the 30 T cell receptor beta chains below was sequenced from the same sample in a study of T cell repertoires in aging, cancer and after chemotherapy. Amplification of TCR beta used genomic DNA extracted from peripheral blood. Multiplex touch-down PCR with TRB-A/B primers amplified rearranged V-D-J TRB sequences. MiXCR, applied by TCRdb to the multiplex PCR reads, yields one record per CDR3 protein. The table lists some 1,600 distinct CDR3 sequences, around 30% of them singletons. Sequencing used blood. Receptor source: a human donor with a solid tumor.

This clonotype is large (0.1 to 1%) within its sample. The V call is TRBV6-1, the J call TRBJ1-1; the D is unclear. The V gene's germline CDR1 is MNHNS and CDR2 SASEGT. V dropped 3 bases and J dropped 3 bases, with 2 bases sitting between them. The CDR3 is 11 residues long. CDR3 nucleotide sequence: TGTGCCAGCAGTGACTACACTGAAGCTTTCTTT. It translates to CASSDYTEAFF.

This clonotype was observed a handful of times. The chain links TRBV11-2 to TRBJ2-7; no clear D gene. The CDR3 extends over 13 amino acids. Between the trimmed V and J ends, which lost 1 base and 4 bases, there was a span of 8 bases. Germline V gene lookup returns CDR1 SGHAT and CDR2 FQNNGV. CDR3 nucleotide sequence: TGTGCCAGCAGCTTAGTCCCAGCGTACGAGCAGTACTTC. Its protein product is CASSLVPAYEQYF. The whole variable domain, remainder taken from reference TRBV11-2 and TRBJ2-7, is EAGVAQSPRYKIIEKRQSVAFWCNPISGHATLYWYQQILGQGPKLLIQFQNNGVVDDSQLPKDRFSAERLKGVDSTLKIQPAKLEDSAVYLCASSLVPAYEQYFGPGTRLTVT.

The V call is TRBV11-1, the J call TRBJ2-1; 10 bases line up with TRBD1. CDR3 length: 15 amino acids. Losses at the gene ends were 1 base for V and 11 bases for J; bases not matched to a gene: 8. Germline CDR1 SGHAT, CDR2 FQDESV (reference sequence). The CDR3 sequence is CASSLDRTGGRKQFF. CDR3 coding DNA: TGTGCCAGCAGCTTAGATAGGACAGGGGGGAGAAAGCAGTTCTTC.

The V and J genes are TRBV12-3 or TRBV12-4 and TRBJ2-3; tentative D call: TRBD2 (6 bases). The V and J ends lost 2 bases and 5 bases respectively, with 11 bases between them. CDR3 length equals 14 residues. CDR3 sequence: CASSLPGREDTQYF. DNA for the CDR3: TGTGCCAGCAGTTTACCGGGGCGGGAAGATACGCAGTATTTT.

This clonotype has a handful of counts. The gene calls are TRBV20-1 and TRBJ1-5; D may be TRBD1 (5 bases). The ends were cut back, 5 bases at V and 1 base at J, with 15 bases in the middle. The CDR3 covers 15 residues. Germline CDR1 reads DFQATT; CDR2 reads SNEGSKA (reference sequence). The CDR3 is CSASRPGTSNQPQHF. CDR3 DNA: TGCAGTGCTTCCCGCCCGGGGACGAGCAATCAGCCCCAGCATTTT.

The CDR3 loop reads CASSPSTLLGYTF. CDR3 bases: TGTGCCAGCAGTCCGTCGACCCTCTTAGGCTACACCTTC. The gene calls are TRBV27 and TRBJ1-2; D is unresolved. This CDR3 has 13 amino acids. Trimming left V 5 bases short and J 8 bases short, with 15 bases between. The germline CDR1 and CDR2 sequences are MNHEY and SMNVEV (reference sequence).

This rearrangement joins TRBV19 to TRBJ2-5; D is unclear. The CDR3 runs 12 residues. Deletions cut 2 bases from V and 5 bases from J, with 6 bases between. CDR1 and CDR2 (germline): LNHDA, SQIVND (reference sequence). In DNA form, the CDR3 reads TGTGCCAGTAGTATAAGAAGGGAGACCCAGTACTTC. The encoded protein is CASSIRRETQYF.

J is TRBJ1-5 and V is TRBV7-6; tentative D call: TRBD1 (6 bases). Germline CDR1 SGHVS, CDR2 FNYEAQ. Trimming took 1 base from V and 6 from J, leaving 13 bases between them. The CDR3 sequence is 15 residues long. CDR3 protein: CASSLDRGGTQPQHF. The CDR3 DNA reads TGTGCCAGCAGCTTAGATAGGGGGGGGACTCAGCCCCAGCATTTT. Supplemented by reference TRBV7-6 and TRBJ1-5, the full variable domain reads GAGVSQSPRYKVTKRGQDVALRCDPISGHVSLYWYRQALGQGPEFLTYFNYEAQQDKSGLPNDRFSAERPEGSISTLTIQRTEQRDSAMYRCASSLDRGGTQPQHFGDGTRLSIL.

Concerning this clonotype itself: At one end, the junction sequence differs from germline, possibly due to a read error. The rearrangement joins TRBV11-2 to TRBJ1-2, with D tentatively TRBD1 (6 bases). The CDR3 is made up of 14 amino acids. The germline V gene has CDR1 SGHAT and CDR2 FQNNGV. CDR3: CASSRGGLNYDYTF. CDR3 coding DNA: TGTGCCAGCAGCAGGGGGGGGCTAAACTATGACTACACCTTC. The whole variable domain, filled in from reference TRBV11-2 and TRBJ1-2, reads EAGVAQSPRYKIIEKRQSVAFWCNPISGHATLYWYQQILGQGPKLLIQFQNNGVVDDSQLPKDRFSAERLKGVDSTLKIQPAKLEDSAVYLCASSRGGLNYDYTFGSGTRLTVV.

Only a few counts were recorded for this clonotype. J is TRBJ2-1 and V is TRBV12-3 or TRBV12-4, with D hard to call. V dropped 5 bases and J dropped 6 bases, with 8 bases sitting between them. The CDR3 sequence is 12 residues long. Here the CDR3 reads CASSPLGNEQFF. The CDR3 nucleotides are TGTGCCAGCAGTCCTTTAGGCAATGAGCAGTTCTTC.

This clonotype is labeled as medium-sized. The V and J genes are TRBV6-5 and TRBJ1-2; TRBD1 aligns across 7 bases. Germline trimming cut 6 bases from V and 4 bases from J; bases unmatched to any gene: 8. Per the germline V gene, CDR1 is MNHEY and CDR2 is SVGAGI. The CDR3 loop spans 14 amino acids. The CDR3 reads CASRSGTDFYGYTF. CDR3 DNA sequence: TGTGCCAGCAGGTCCGGGACAGATTTCTATGGCTACACCTTC.

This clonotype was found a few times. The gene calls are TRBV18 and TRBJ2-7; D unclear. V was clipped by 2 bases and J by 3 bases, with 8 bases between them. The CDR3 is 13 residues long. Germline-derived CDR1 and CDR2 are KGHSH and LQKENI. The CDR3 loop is CASSPGMDYEQYF. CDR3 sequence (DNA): TGTGCCAGCTCACCAGGAATGGACTACGAGCAGTACTTC.

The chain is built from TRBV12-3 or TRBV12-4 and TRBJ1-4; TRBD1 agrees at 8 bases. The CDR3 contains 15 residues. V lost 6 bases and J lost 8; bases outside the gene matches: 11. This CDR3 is CASSSSGTGQEKLFF. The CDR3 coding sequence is TGTGCCAGCAGCTCTTCCGGGACAGGTCAAGAAAAACTGTTTTTT.

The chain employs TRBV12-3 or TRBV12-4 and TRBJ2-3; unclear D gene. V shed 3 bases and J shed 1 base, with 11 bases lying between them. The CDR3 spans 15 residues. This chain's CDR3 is CASSLWKGGTDTQYF. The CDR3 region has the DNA TGTGCCAGCAGTTTGTGGAAGGGTGGCACAGATACGCAGTATTTT.

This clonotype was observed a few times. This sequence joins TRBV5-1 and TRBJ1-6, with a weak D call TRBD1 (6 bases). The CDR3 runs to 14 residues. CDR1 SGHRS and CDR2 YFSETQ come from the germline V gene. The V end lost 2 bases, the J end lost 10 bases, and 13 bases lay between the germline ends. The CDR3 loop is CASSFNSGESPLHF. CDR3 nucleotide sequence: TGCGCCAGCAGCTTTAATTCAGGGGAATCACCCCTCCACTTT.

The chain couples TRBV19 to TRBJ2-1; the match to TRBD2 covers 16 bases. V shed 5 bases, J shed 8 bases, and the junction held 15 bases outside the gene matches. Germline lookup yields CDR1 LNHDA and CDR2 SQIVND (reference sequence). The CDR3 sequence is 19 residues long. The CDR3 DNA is TGTGCCAGTAGTCCCCGTGGGACTAGCGGGAGGGTAGGGAGGGATGAGCAGTTCTTC. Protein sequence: CASSPRGTSGRVGRDEQFF.

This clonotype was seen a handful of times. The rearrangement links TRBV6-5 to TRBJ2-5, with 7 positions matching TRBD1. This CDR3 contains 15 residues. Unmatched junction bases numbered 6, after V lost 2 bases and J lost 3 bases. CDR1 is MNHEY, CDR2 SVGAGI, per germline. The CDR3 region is CASSYNLQGKETQYF. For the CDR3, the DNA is TGTGCCAGCAGTTACAACCTACAGGGGAAAGAGACCCAGTACTTC.

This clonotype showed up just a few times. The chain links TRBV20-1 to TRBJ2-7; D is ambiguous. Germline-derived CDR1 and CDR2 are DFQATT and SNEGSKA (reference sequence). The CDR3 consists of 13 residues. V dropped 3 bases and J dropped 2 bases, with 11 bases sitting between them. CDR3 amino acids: CSASDWLAYEQYF. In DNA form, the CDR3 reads TGCAGTGCTAGCGACTGGCTCGCCTACGAGCAGTACTTC.

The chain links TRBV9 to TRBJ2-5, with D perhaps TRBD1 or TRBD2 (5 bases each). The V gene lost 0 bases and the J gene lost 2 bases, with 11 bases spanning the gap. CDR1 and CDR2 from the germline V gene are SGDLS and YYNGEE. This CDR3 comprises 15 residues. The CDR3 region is CASSVGRGLQETQYF. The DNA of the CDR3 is TGTGCCAGCAGCGTAGGTCGGGGCCTACAAGAGACCCAGTACTTC.

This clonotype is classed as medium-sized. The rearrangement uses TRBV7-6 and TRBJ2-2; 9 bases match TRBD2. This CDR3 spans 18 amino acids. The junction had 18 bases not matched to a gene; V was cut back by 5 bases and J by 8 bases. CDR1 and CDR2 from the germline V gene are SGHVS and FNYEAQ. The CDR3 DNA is TGTGCCAGCAGCCCTAGCGGGGCGGCGGGAGTCCCATTGGGGGAGCTGTTTTTT. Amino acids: CASSPSGAAGVPLGELFF.

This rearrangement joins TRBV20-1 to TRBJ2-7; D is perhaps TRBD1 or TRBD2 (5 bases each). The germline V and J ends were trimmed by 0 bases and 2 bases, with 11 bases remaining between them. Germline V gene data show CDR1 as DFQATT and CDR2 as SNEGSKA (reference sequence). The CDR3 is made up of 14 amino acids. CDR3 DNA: TGCAGTGCTAGAGATCGGGGACCGCCCTACGAGCAGTACTTC. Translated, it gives CSARDRGPPYEQYF.

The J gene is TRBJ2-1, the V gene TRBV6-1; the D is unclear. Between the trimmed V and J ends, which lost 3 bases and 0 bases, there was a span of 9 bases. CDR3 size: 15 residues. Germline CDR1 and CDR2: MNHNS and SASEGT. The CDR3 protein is CASSDGMSSYNEQFF. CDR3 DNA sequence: TGTGCCAGCAGTGATGGGATGAGCTCCTACAATGAGCAGTTCTTC.

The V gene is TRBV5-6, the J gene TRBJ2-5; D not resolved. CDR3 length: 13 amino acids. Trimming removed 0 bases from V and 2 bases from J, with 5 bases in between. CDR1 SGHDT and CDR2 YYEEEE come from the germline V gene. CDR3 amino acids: CASSLGWQETQYF. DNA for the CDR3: TGTGCCAGCAGCTTGGGGTGGCAAGAGACCCAGTACTTC.

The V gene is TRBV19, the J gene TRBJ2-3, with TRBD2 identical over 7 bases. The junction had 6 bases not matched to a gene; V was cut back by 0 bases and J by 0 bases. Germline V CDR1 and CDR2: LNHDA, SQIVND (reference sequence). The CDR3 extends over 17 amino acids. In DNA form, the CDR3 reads TGTGCCAGTAGTATAGATCTTGCGGGAGAGAGCACAGATACGCAGTATTTT. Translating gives CASSIDLAGESTDTQYF.

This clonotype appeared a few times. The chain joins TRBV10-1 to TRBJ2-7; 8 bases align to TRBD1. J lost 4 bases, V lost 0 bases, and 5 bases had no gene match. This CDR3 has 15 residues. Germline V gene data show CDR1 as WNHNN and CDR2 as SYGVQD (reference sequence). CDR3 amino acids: CASSESTDRAYEQYF. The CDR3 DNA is TGCGCCAGCAGTGAGTCGACGGACAGGGCGTACGAGCAGTACTTC.

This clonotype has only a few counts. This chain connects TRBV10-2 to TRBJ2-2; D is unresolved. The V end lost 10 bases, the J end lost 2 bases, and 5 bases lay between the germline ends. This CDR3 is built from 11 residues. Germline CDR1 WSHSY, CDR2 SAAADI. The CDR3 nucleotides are TGCGCCACCACTAACACCGGGGAGCTGTTTTTT. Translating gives CATTNTGELFF.

CDR3 amino acids: CASSVRVFVRQGTDTQYF. The CDR3 nucleotides are TGTGCCAGCAGTGTCAGGGTATTTGTTAGACAGGGGACAGATACGCAGTATTTT. V gene TRBV12-3 or TRBV12-4 combines with J gene TRBJ2-3; 8 nucleotides match TRBD1. CDR3 length: 18 residues. Germline trimming cut 5 bases from V and 3 bases from J; bases unmatched to any gene: 16.

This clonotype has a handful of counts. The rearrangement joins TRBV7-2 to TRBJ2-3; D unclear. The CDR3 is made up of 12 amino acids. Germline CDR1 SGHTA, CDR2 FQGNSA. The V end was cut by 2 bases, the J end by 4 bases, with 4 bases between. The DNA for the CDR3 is TGTGCCAGCAGCTTATATGCAGATACGCAGTATTTT. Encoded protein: CASSLYADTQYF. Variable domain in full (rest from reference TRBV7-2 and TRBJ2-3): GAGVSQSPSNKVTEKGKDVELRCDPISGHTALYWYRQSLGQGLEFLIYFQGNSAPDKSGLPSDRFSAERTGGSVSTLTIQRTQQEDSAVYLCASSLYADTQYFGPGTRLTVL.

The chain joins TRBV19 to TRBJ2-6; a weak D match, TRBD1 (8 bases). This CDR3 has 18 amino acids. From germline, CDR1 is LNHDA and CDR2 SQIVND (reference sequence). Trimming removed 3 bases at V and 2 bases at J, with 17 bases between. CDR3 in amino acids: CASSILYRGGTGANVLTF. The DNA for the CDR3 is TGTGCCAGTAGTATCCTATACAGGGGGGGGACTGGGGCCAACGTCCTGACTTTC.

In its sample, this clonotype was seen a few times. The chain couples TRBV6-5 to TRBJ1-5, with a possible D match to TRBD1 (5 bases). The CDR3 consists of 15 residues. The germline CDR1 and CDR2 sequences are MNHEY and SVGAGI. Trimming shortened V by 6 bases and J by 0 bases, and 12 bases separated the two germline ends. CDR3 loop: CASSPGGNSNQPQHF. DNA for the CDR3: TGTGCCAGCAGCCCTGGGGGGAATAGCAATCAGCCCCAGCATTTT.